This is a list of T cell receptor beta chains from one sample in a study of control samples from healthy donors and cancer patients. Generated by immunoSEQ multiplex PCR, the TCRdb table keeps only in-frame clones and is missing some. The sample contains around 200,000 clones, about nine tenths of which appear only once. Sequenced: blood. These receptors came from a woman aged 25-40 years in good health. Both conserved end residues are part of each CDR3. The D gene is left open where the match is weak. Not every row has a clone size; where given, it reads once, few, many or a size class.

cdr3_nt cdr3_aa v_call clone_size j_call d_call
TGTGCCAGCAGGGACAGGGTAGGGACAGATACGCAGTATTTT CASRDRVGTDTQYF TRBV2 - TRBJ2-3 TRBD1
TGTGCCAGCAGTTACTCGCCAGGCGCAACCTACGAGCAGTACTTC CASSYSPGATYEQYF TRBV6-6 - TRBJ2-7 -
TGTGCCAGTAGTATCCCCTCTAGCGGGGGACGCACCGGGGAGCTGTTTTTT CASSIPSSGGRTGELFF TRBV19 - TRBJ2-2 TRBD2
TGTGCCACCAGCGACCGGGACGTTAGGGGCTACACCTTC CATSDRDVRGYTF TRBV15 once TRBJ1-2 -
TGTGCCAGTAGTCGGGTTAGCAATCAGCCCCAGCATTTT CASSRVSNQPQHF TRBV19 - TRBJ1-5 -
TGTGCCAGCAGCCAACTAGCGGGCTCCAATGAGCAGTTCTTC CASSQLAGSNEQFF TRBV14 - TRBJ2-1 TRBD2
TGTGCCAGCAGCTTAGTCGGACAGGGGGCGCGGAATGGCTACACCTTC CASSLVGQGARNGYTF TRBV7-3 - TRBJ1-2 TRBD1
TGTGCCAGCAGTTTTCGCAATCAGCCCCAGCATTTT CASSFRNQPQHF TRBV12-3/TRBV12-4 - TRBJ1-5 -
TGTGCCAGCAGCTTAAAAGGGGGAGACTATGGCTACACCTTC CASSLKGGDYGYTF TRBV7-9 - TRBJ1-2 -
TGTGCCAGCAGTTGGCAGGGTTACGATGAGCAGTTCTTC CASSWQGYDEQFF TRBV27 - TRBJ2-1 -
TGTGCCAGCATTGACAGGAATCAGCCCCAGCATTTT CASIDRNQPQHF TRBV6-6 - TRBJ1-5 -
TGCGCCAGCAGCTTGGGCGGGGGGACCACAGATACGCAGTATTTT CASSLGGGTTDTQYF TRBV5-1 - TRBJ2-3 TRBD2
TGTGCCAGCTCACCGGACGGCCGAAATCAGCCCCAGCATTTT CASSPDGRNQPQHF TRBV18 few TRBJ1-5 -
TGCAGCGTTGGGACAACCTACGAGCAGTACTTC CSVGTTYEQYF TRBV29-1 - TRBJ2-7 -
TGTGCCAGCAGCCCCATGACTAGCGGGAGCTACAATGAGCAGTTCTTC CASSPMTSGSYNEQFF TRBV6-4 - TRBJ2-1 TRBD2
TGTGCCAGCAGCTTAGGGTGGACAACCGTGAACACTGAAGCTTTCTTT CASSLGWTTVNTEAFF TRBV7-2 - TRBJ1-1 -
TGTGCCAGCAGTCCTATAGGGACAGGACTCTACGAGCAGTACTTC CASSPIGTGLYEQYF TRBV28 - TRBJ2-7 TRBD1
TGTGCCAGCAGTTTATCCGGGAGGAGCGATCAGCCCCAGCATTTT CASSLSGRSDQPQHF TRBV27 - TRBJ1-5 -
TGTGCCAGCAGCCAAGATCTGGGGACACCCAAGCAGTTCTTC CASSQDLGTPKQFF TRBV14 once TRBJ2-1 -
TGTGCCAGTAGCCCCCGGACAGAGAACTCGTATGGCTACACCTTC CASSPRTENSYGYTF TRBV19 - TRBJ1-2 -
TGTGCCAGTAGTTACACAGGGGGTCAGAGCGGGGGCCTAGCCAAAAACATTCAGTACTTC CASSYTGGQSGGLAKNIQYF TRBV19 - TRBJ2-4 -
TGCGCCAGCAGCCAATCCGGGACTAGTTACAATGAGCAGTTCTTC CASSQSGTSYNEQFF TRBV4-1 - TRBJ2-1 TRBD2
TGCAGTGCCACCTCCTACAATGAGCAGTTCTTC CSATSYNEQFF TRBV20-1 - TRBJ2-1 -
TGCAGTGCTACTGACAGGGGGAGTCACGGGGAGCTGTTTTTT CSATDRGSHGELFF TRBV20-1 - TRBJ2-2 TRBD1
TGTGCCAGCAGCTTATTGACTAGCGGGAGTTCCTACAATGAGCAGTTCTTC CASSLLTSGSSYNEQFF TRBV11-2 - TRBJ2-1 TRBD2
TGTGCCAGCAGCGGGCAGGGCACCAATCAGCCCCAGCATTTT CASSGQGTNQPQHF TRBV7-9 - TRBJ1-5 -
TGTGCCACCAGTGATTTGGGGGTCGGGGCCTACAATGAGCAGTTCTTC CATSDLGVGAYNEQFF TRBV24-1 - TRBJ2-1 -
TGTGCCAGCAGCCAGACAGGGTTGGGGACTAATGAAAAACTGTTTTTT CASSQTGLGTNEKLFF TRBV7-9 - TRBJ1-4 TRBD1
TGCAGTGCTAGACCTTACAATGAGCAGTTCTTC CSARPYNEQFF TRBV20-1 - TRBJ2-1 -
TGCGCCAGCAGCTGGACAGGGGGCACTGAAGCTTTCTTT CASSWTGGTEAFF TRBV5-1 - TRBJ1-1 TRBD1
TGTGCCAGTAGTATCGGACAGGCGAACACTGAAGCTTTCTTT CASSIGQANTEAFF TRBV19 - TRBJ1-1 TRBD1
TGTGCCAGCAGTACAGGGGGGAGGTCACCCCTCCACTTT CASSTGGRSPLHF TRBV9 - TRBJ1-6 TRBD1
TGTGCCAGCAGTCGACAAACGACTGAAGCTTTCTTT CASSRQTTEAFF TRBV7-2 - TRBJ1-1 -
TGTGCCAGCAAGACAGGTGCAACTAATGAAAAACTGTTTTTT CASKTGATNEKLFF TRBV6-6 - TRBJ1-4 -
TGTGCCAGTAGTATAGTTACAGGGAAGTTGGATACGCAGTATTTT CASSIVTGKLDTQYF TRBV19 once TRBJ2-3 -
TGTGCCAGCAGCGACCCGGCCCGGGACAGGGTGTACGAGCAGTACTTC CASSDPARDRVYEQYF TRBV7-2 - TRBJ2-7 TRBD1
TGCAGCGTTGGGGGCGGGAGAGGGGAGCAGTACTTC CSVGGGRGEQYF TRBV29-1 - TRBJ2-7 TRBD2
TGCGCCAGCAGCCAAGATCATGGGGTTGGAAACACCATATATTTT CASSQDHGVGNTIYF TRBV4-3 - TRBJ1-3 -
TGTGCCAGCAGCTTAGGGACGAACACCGGGGAGCTGTTTTTT CASSLGTNTGELFF TRBV7-9 - TRBJ2-2 -
TGTGCCAGCAGCTTAGGTTCTAGCGCCTACGAGCAGTACTTC CASSLGSSAYEQYF TRBV7-2 few TRBJ2-7 -
TGTGCCAGCACCCCGACTAGCGGGAGGTACAATGAGCAGTTCTTC CASTPTSGRYNEQFF TRBV28 - TRBJ2-1 TRBD2
TGTGCCAGCTCACCGACGGACAATAATTCACCCCTCCACTTT CASSPTDNNSPLHF TRBV18 - TRBJ1-6 -
TGTGCCAGCAGTTACTCGATTGGGGGCAATCAGCCCCAGCATTTT CASSYSIGGNQPQHF TRBV6-5 - TRBJ1-5 -
TGTGCCAGCAGCCTCCGCCCGGGACAAGCCCACAATGAGCAGTTCTTC CASSLRPGQAHNEQFF TRBV3-1/TRBV3-2 few TRBJ2-1 -
TGTGCCACCTCTGACAGGGTGGGAGCTTTCTTT CATSDRVGAFF TRBV28 - TRBJ1-1 TRBD1
TGTGCCAGCAGTTACTCCGCGGGGTCCTACGAGCAGTACTTC CASSYSAGSYEQYF TRBV6-5 - TRBJ2-7 -
TGCGCCAGCAGTGACCACAGGGGGCTGAACACTGAAGCTTTCTTT CASSDHRGLNTEAFF TRBV10-1 - TRBJ1-1 TRBD1
TGCGCCAGCAGCTTGGGAGGAGCAAATTCACCCCTCCACTTT CASSLGGANSPLHF TRBV5-1 - TRBJ1-6 -
TGTGCCAGCTCCCGGGACAGGGCATCAGATACGCAGTATTTT CASSRDRASDTQYF TRBV6-5 - TRBJ2-3 TRBD1
TGTGCCACCGAAGGGGACTACAATCAGCCCCAGCATTTT CATEGDYNQPQHF TRBV19 - TRBJ1-5 -
TGTGCCAGTAGTGCTAGCGGGAGGCGGACCGGGGAGCTGTTTTTT CASSASGRRTGELFF TRBV19 - TRBJ2-2 TRBD2
TGCAGCGTTTTTGTGGCTAGCGGGGGGCCCGGGGAGACCCAGTACTTC CSVFVASGGPGETQYF TRBV29-1 - TRBJ2-5 TRBD2
TGTGCCAGCAGTGAAACAGGGGAGGGGCAGCCCCAGCATTTT CASSETGEGQPQHF TRBV6-4 - TRBJ1-5 TRBD1
TGTGCCAGCAGCTTAGGGCGGGGGAGCTCCTACGAGCAGTACTTC CASSLGRGSSYEQYF TRBV7-2 - TRBJ2-7 TRBD2